A single TCR beta chain is shown here with its context. This sample was included in a study of T cell changes during pregnancy in multiple sclerosis. Repertoires were generated with immunoSEQ multiplex PCR, while TCRdb's copy carries only in-frame clones and drops some. The sample holds 65,000 to 95,000 clones; about 93% are singletons and the top ten take just over 2.5%. This sample comprised peripheral blood, obtained after pregnancy. This clonotype originated in a female donor in good health, enrolled as a control in a pregnancy study.

This CDR3 is CASSLFGQSNTEAFF. The CDR3 bases are TGCGCCAGCAGCCTTTTTGGACAGTCAAACACTGAAGCTTTCTTT. The rearrangement links TRBV4-1 to TRBJ1-1, with D possibly being TRBD1 (6 bases). Germline V gene data show CDR1 as MGHRA and CDR2 as YSYEKL. The CDR3 is 15 amino acids. V was pared by 4 bases and J by 2 bases, with 14 bases between.